A single sample gave rise to the 10 T cell receptor beta chains below, sequenced in a study of cytotoxic CD8 clonotypes in ibrutinib-treated CLL. Sequencing used immunoSEQ multiplex PCR; TCRdb keeps in-frame clones, though not all of them. The data show about 45,000 clones, around 73% seen once. This material consisted of PBMCs, taken after 12 months of ibrutinib treatment. The receptors stem from a human donor with chronic lymphocytic leukemia.

As concerns this clone: The junction departs from the called germline gene at one end, perhaps through a read error. The chain uses TRBV7-3 and TRBJ2-2; unclear D gene. CDR3 length: 14 residues. Germline V lookup: CDR1 SGHTA, CDR2 FQGTGA. The CDR3 DNA is TGCGCCAGCAGCCAAGATGGATACACCGGGGAGCTGTTTTTT. Protein product: CASSQDGYTGELFF.

The V and J genes are TRBV18 and TRBJ2-3; D perhaps matches TRBD1 (6 bases). The CDR3 runs to 14 residues. V lost 6 bases and J 4 bases, leaving 14 bases between the germline ends. The germline gives CDR1 KGHSH, CDR2 LQKENI. The DNA of the CDR3 is TGTGCCAGCTCTGGGGTCAGGGGATCAGATACGCAGTATTTT. Its translation: CASSGVRGSDTQYF.

The gene calls are TRBV2 and TRBJ1-5, with 7 bases identical to TRBD1. The CDR3 totals 14 residues. The V gene end was trimmed by 6 bases and the J gene end by 5 bases; junction bases not matched to a gene: 7. Germline V gene data show CDR1 as SNHLY and CDR2 as FYNNEI. The CDR3 region is CASSREQGHQPQHF. CDR3 DNA: TGTGCCAGCAGCAGAGAACAGGGGCATCAGCCCCAGCATTTT.

The J gene is TRBJ1-1, the V gene TRBV20-1; D possibly corresponds to TRBD1 (5 bases). The CDR3 has 11 amino acids. The germline CDR1 and CDR2 sequences are DFQATT and SNEGSKA (reference sequence). The ends were cut back, 3 bases at V and 8 bases at J, with 10 bases in the middle. The CDR3 nucleotides read TGCAGTGCTAGTCAGACAGCCGAAGCTTTCTTT. Protein sequence: CSASQTAEAFF.

The chain links TRBV6-1 to TRBJ1-1; 7 nucleotides agree with TRBD1. The J segment lost 1 base and the V segment lost 4 bases, leaving 9 bases of the junction unmatched. CDR3 length equals 16 residues. CDR1 and CDR2 (germline): MNHNS, SASEGT. The CDR3 DNA sequence: TGTGCCAGCAGTGGGGGGTGGACAGGACAGAACACTGAAGCTTTCTTT. Protein: CASSGGWTGQNTEAFF.

This rearrangement joins TRBV11-2 to TRBJ1-1, with a tentative D call TRBD1 (5 bases). The germline V gene encodes CDR1 SGHAT and CDR2 FQNNGV. Trimming pared 0 bases from V and 0 bases from J, leaving 8 bases between. The CDR3 has 15 amino acids. CDR3 nucleotide sequence: TGTGCCAGCAGCTTAGAGGGACTAATGAACACTGAAGCTTTCTTT. It encodes CASSLEGLMNTEAFF.

This clone was counted between two and nine times. The CDR3 reads CASTPSGAYNEQFF. The DNA for the CDR3 is TGCGCCAGCACTCCTAGCGGGGCCTACAATGAGCAGTTCTTC. The rearrangement links TRBV5-1 to TRBJ2-1; 9 nucleotides align to TRBD2. This CDR3 has 14 residues. V dropped 6 bases and J dropped 2; count of bases not matched to a gene: 3. The germline V gene has CDR1 SGHRS and CDR2 YFSETQ.

DNA for the CDR3: TGTGCCAGCAGTAAAGACAGGGAACCAGGAAACACCATATATTTT. Encoded protein: CASSKDREPGNTIYF. The genes are TRBV6-6 and TRBJ1-3; 7 bases match TRBD1. Germline CDR1 MNHNY, CDR2 SVGAGI (reference sequence). With 5 bases clipped from V and 4 bases from J, the junction kept 8 bases outside the gene matches. The CDR3 is 15 amino acids.

V and J are TRBV2 and TRBJ1-4, with 12 bases aligning to TRBD1. The germline V gene has CDR1 SNHLY and CDR2 FYNNEI. The CDR3 covers 14 residues. V gave up 6 bases and J gave up 8 bases; unmatched junction bases: 4. The CDR3 coding sequence is TGTGCCAGCAGAGGGGACAGGGGGCGGGAAAAACTGTTTTTT. The encoded protein is CASRGDRGREKLFF.

V usage is TRBV5-1 and J usage is TRBJ1-2, with a weak D call TRBD1 (5 bases). The CDR3 length is 14 residues. Trimming pared 2 bases from V and 7 bases from J, leaving 15 bases between. Looked up from germline, CDR1 is SGHRS and CDR2 is YFSETQ. CDR3 protein: CASSFEQVLGGYTF. The CDR3 nucleotides are TGCGCCAGCAGCTTTGAACAGGTGCTCGGTGGCTACACCTTC.